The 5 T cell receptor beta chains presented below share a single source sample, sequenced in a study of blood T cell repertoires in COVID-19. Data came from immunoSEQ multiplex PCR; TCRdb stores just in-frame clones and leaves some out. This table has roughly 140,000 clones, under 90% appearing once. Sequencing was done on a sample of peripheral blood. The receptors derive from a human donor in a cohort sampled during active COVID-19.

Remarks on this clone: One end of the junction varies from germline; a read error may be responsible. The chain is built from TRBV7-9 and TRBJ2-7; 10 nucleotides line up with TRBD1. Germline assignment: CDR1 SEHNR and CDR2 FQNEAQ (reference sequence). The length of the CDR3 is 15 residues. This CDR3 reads CANSPGGTGVYEQYF. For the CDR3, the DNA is TGTGCCAACAGCCCAGGCGGGACAGGGGTCTACGAGCAGTACTTC.

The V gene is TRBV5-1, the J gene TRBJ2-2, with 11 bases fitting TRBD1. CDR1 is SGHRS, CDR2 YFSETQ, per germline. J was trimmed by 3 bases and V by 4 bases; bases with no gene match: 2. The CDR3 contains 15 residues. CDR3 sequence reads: CASSGGQGDTGELFF. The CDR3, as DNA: TGCGCCAGCAGCGGGGGACAGGGGGACACCGGGGAGCTGTTTTTT.

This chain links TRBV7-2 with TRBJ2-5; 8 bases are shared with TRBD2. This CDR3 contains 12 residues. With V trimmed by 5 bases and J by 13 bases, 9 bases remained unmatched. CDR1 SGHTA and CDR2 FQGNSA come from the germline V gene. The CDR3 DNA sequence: TGTGCCAGCAGCGCCTCTTTGGGGACTAGGTACTTC. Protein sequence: CASSASLGTRYF.

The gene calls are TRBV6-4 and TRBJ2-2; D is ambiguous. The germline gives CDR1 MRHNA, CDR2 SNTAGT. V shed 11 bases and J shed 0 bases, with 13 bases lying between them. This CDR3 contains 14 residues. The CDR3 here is CACLGDANTGELFF. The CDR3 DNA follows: TGTGCCTGTCTGGGCGACGCGAACACCGGGGAGCTGTTTTTT.

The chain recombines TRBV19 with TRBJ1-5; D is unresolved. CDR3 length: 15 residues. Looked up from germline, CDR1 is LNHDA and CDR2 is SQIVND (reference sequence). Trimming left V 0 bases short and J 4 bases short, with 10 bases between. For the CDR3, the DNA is TGTGCCAGTAGTATAGATTCGGCAGGTAATCAGCCCCAGCATTTT. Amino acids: CASSIDSAGNQPQHF.